Each of the 7 T cell receptor beta chains below was sequenced from the same sample in a study of shared clonotypes between healthy human individuals. Profiled with immunoSEQ multiplex PCR; TCRdb holds only in-frame clones, not every one. The data show around 2.5 million clones, approximately 93% seen once. The sample taken for sequencing was naive CD4+ T cells from PBMCs. As to subset: CD45RA+ positively selected. Source of these receptors: a man aged 18 to 29 in good health. Some clones in this sample may be carry-over from other donors' samples.

The chain joins TRBV11-2 to TRBJ2-7; 10 bases align to TRBD2. The CDR3 runs to 14 residues. Germline CDR1 and CDR2: SGHAT and FQNNGV. The V and J ends lost 5 bases and 6 bases, in that order; junction bases with no gene match: 7. The CDR3 spells CASSQGTSVREQYF. In DNA form, the CDR3 reads TGTGCCAGCAGCCAGGGGACTAGCGTCCGCGAGCAGTACTTC.

The V call is TRBV7-2, the J call TRBJ2-6; D call uncertain. The germline V gene has CDR1 SGHTA and CDR2 FQGNSA. V lost 5 bases to trimming and J lost 0 bases, with 8 bases between them. The CDR3 totals 15 residues. The CDR3 protein is CASSPRDSGANVLTF. CDR3 coding DNA: TGTGCCAGCAGCCCTAGGGACTCTGGGGCCAACGTCCTGACTTTC.

The chain joins TRBV7-6 to TRBJ2-5; weak D call: TRBD1 (5 bases). V lost 6 bases and J lost 3, with 14 bases in between. The CDR3 is 14 amino acids. Germline V gene lookup returns CDR1 SGHVS and CDR2 FNYEAQ. The CDR3 spells CASSQGVVEETQYF. DNA for the CDR3: TGTGCCAGCAGTCAAGGGGTGGTAGAAGAGACCCAGTACTTC.

This sequence joins TRBV11-2 and TRBJ2-3, with TRBD2 matching 7 bases. Germline values: CDR1 SGHAT, CDR2 FQNNGV. The V gene end was trimmed by 2 bases and the J gene end by 3 bases; junction bases not matched to a gene: 8. The CDR3 loop spans 16 amino acids. The CDR3 nucleotides are TGTGCCAGCAGCTTAAGGGAGGGGCTAGCGACAGATACGCAGTATTTT. It codes for CASSLREGLATDTQYF.

Points on this clone: Different DNA sequences within this sample yield the same CDR3. The chain combines TRBV4-1 with TRBJ2-7; 13 positions agree with TRBD2. Germline V gives CDR1 MGHRA, CDR2 YSYEKL. Germline trimming cut 4 bases from V and 2 bases from J; bases unmatched to any gene: 2. This CDR3 has 15 amino acids. CDR3 DNA: TGCGCCAGCAGCCGCGGGACTAGCGGGGCCTACGAGCAGTACTTC. The encoded protein is CASSRGTSGAYEQYF.

This sequence joins TRBV5-5 and TRBJ2-3; D is tentatively TRBD1 or TRBD2 (7 bases each). Per the germline V gene, CDR1 is SGHKS and CDR2 is YYEKEE (reference sequence). Trimming shortened V by 3 bases and J by 6 bases, and 17 bases separated the two germline ends. CDR3 length: 15 residues. CDR3 sequence reads: CASSSSGTAGDTQYF. The CDR3 DNA follows: TGTGCCAGCAGCTCCAGCGGGACAGCCGGGGATACGCAGTATTTT. The full variable domain, rest sourced from reference TRBV5-5 and TRBJ2-3, is DAGVTQSPTHLIKTRGQQVTLRCSPISGHKSVSWYQQVLGQGPQFIFQYYEKEERGRGNFPDRFSARQFPNYSSELNVNALLLGDSALYLCASSSSGTAGDTQYFGPGTRLTVL.

The chain has TRBV7-9 and TRBJ2-7; TRBD1 matches at 9 bases. Germline V lookup: CDR1 SEHNR, CDR2 FQNEAQ (reference sequence). This CDR3 has 14 amino acids. J was trimmed by 3 bases and V by 4 bases; bases with no gene match: 4. This chain's CDR3 is CASSWDRERYEQYF. The CDR3 DNA sequence: TGTGCCAGCAGCTGGGACAGGGAGCGCTACGAGCAGTACTTC.